This entry is about one TCR beta chain. Antigen specificity is unknown. The data were taken from a study of T cell responses to AZD1222 COVID-19 vaccine. Overall study results and limits: Spike-specific TCR breadth and depth went up after people got two AZD1222 doses. Vaccine-related CD4 TCRs covered spike, predominating at 160-218 and 743-854.

The assay was immunoSEQ multiplex PCR, and TCRdb's table has in-frame clones only and misses some. Of approximately 100,000 clones listed, approximately 91% are singletons. The CDR3 consists of 14 residues. From germline, CDR1 is ENHRY and CDR2 SYGVKD. Trimming removed 0 bases at V and 15 bases at J, with 18 bases between. This sample comprised peripheral blood, obtained on day 0 of AZD1222 vaccination. V is TRBV10-3 and J is TRBJ1-5; D call uncertain. This receptor was obtained from an adult in good health. The CDR3 DNA is TGTGCCATCAGTGAGTCGAATAATCGTCCCACTCGGCATTTT. It yields the protein CAISESNNRPTRHF.